These T cell receptor beta chains were read from a single sample in a study of molecular identifiers for immune sequencing clone quantification. TCRdb re-called the PCR reads through MiXCR, storing one row per CDR3 protein. This sample has about 100,000 distinct CDR3 sequences, with 36% found just once. The sample consisted of naive CD8+ T cells from blood, with Jurkat cell RNA spiked in. The receptors derive from a human donor in good health. Some libraries in this study had Jurkat cell RNA spiked in. CDR3s include the opening cysteine and the closing phenylalanine or tryptophan. A D gene is named only where the DNA matches it firmly. Clone sizes are given selectively: once, few, many, or a class where the clone is expanded.

>NA|NA|TRBV7-6|TRBJ2-1
CASSRTDYTYNEQFF
TGTGCCAGCAGCCGGACTGACTACACCTACAATGAGCAGTTCTTC
>NA|NA|TRBV20-1|TRBJ2-5
CSALGPTLEETQYF
TGCAGTGCGCTCGGCCCAACCCTAGAAGAGACCCAGTACTTC
>many|NA|TRBV7-2|TRBJ2-1
CASSLGVSSYNEQFF
TGTGCCAGCAGCTTAGGGGTAAGCTCCTACAATGAGCAGTTCTTC
>NA|TRBD2|TRBV13|TRBJ2-7
CARSLRIAREGLSYEQYF
TGTGCCAGAAGCTTACGAATTGCCCGGGAGGGCCTCTCCTACGAGCAGTACTTC
>NA|TRBD1|TRBV5-1|TRBJ2-1
CASSLGDSSYNEQFF
TGCGCCAGCAGCTTAGGGGACAGCTCCTACAATGAGCAGTTCTTC
>many|NA|TRBV2|TRBJ1-4
CASKEGGLATNEKLFF
TGTGCCAGCAAAGAAGGGGGACTCGCAACTAATGAAAAACTGTTTTTT
>few|NA|TRBV7-9|TRBJ2-1
CASRPLRGASYNEQFF
TGTGCCAGCAGGCCCCTTAGGGGAGCCTCCTACAATGAGCAGTTCTTC
>NA|NA|TRBV11-3|TRBJ2-2
CASSVAGVWELFF
TGTGCCAGCAGCGTAGCAGGTGTTTGGGAGCTGTTTTTT
>few|TRBD2|TRBV7-9|TRBJ2-3
CASRDGAGGPDGDTQYF
TGTGCCAGCAGAGACGGGGCGGGAGGGCCGGACGGGGATACGCAGTATTTT
>NA|NA|TRBV12-3/TRBV12-4|TRBJ2-3
CASSLAVPGLGSDF
TGTGCCAGCAGTTTAGCAGTCCCTGGGTTAGGGAGTGATTTT
>NA|NA|TRBV9|TRBJ2-5
CASSPPLRDGETQYF
TGTGCCAGCAGCCCCCCACTCCGGGACGGGGAGACCCAGTACTTC
>few|TRBD2|TRBV11-2|TRBJ2-7
CASSPPNGRLYEQYF
TGTGCCAGCAGCCCCCCTAACGGGAGGCTCTACGAGCAGTACTTC
>few|NA|TRBV27|TRBJ1-5
CASSSHASQPQHF
TGTGCCAGCAGTTCCCATGCTAGCCAGCCCCAGCATTTT
>many|NA|TRBV7-3|TRBJ2-3
CASSLVSLGTQYF
TGTGCCAGCAGCCTGGTGTCGCTCGGTACGCAGTATTTT
>few|TRBD2|TRBV14|TRBJ2-7
CASSPLAGGAYEQYF
TGTGCCAGCAGCCCGCTAGCGGGAGGCGCCTACGAGCAGTACTTC
>NA|TRBD1|TRBV28|TRBJ2-3
CASRQTGVVSDTQYF
TGTGCCAGCAGACAAACAGGGGTTGTTTCAGATACGCAGTATTTT
>NA|NA|TRBV4-3|TRBJ2-7
CASSQVGGDEQYF
TGCGCCAGCAGCCAGGTGGGCGGCGACGAGCAGTACTTC
>NA|NA|TRBV6-6|TRBJ1-4
CASGGTKDEKLFF
TGTGCCAGCGGCGGGACCAAAGATGAAAAACTGTTTTTT
>NA|NA|TRBV29-1|TRBJ1-2
CSAPSPDLADGYTF
TGCAGCGCCCCGTCGCCAGATCTAGCAGATGGCTATACCTTC
>few|NA|TRBV21-1|TRBJ2-3
CASSLRFRLSGTDTQYF
TGTGCCAGCAGCTTACGTTTCCGGTTGAGTGGCACAGATACGCAGTATTTT
>NA|TRBD2|TRBV24-1|TRBJ2-2
CATSDSQTSGRNTGELFF
TGTGCCACCAGTGATTCCCAAACTAGCGGGAGGAACACCGGGGAGCTGTTTTTT
>NA|NA|TRBV9|TRBJ2-2
CASSASPRDINTGELFF
TGTGCCAGCAGCGCGAGTCCTCGGGACATTAACACCGGGGAGCTGTTTTTT
>NA|NA|TRBV20-1|TRBJ1-1
CSARDLEGGTEAFF
TGCAGTGCTAGAGACTTGGAGGGAGGCACTGAAGCTTTCTTT
>once|TRBD1|TRBV7-8|TRBJ1-1
CASSLPQGEAFF
TGTGCCAGCAGCTTACCACAGGGGGAAGCTTTCTTT
>many|NA|TRBV28|TRBJ2-3
CASSFEGSTDTQYF
TGTGCCAGCAGTTTCGAAGGGAGCACAGATACGCAGTATTTT
>many|NA|TRBV5-8|TRBJ1-5
CASSLIGNDGPQHF
TGTGCCAGCAGCTTGATAGGGAACGATGGGCCCCAGCATTTT
>NA|NA|TRBV7-9|TRBJ1-5
CASSSGPGSYQPQHF
TGTGCCAGCAGCTCCGGCCCAGGGTCGTATCAGCCCCAGCATTTT
>few|NA|TRBV28|TRBJ2-3
CASRILATSTDTQYF
TGTGCCAGCAGAATACTAGCAACTAGCACAGATACGCAGTATTTT
>NA|TRBD1|TRBV5-6|TRBJ2-1
CASTLWGQGIHSYNEQFF
TGTGCCAGCACCCTCTGGGGACAGGGGATACACTCCTACAATGAGCAGTTCTTC
>many|NA|TRBV5-6|TRBJ2-2
CASSITGTIWTGELFF
TGTGCCAGCAGCATTACAGGAACCATTTGGACCGGGGAGCTGTTTTTT
>NA|NA|TRBV12-3/TRBV12-4|TRBJ2-7
CASSSPGEQYF
TGTGCCAGCAGTTCTCCGGGTGAGCAGTACTTC
>many|NA|TRBV10-3|TRBJ2-7
CAISGVLKGHEQYF
TGTGCCATCAGTGGGGTCCTAAAGGGGCACGAGCAGTACTTC
>few|TRBD1|TRBV12-3/TRBV12-4|TRBJ2-3
CASSRGGQPTSTDTQYF
TGTGCCAGCAGCCGAGGGGGACAGCCAACAAGCACAGATACGCAGTATTTT
>few|TRBD2|TRBV29-1|TRBJ2-1
CSVEIVAGAGEQFF
TGCAGCGTTGAGATAGTGGCGGGAGCGGGTGAGCAGTTCTTC
>NA|NA|TRBV6-1|TRBJ2-7
CASNSPGRSSYEQYF
TGTGCCAGCAACTCACCAGGACGGAGCTCCTACGAGCAGTACTTC
>few|NA|TRBV5-6|TRBJ2-4
CASSSPFTVAKNIQYF
TGTGCCAGCAGCTCGCCCTTCACCGTAGCCAAAAACATTCAGTACTTC
>NA|TRBD1|TRBV19|TRBJ2-2
CAISGTGTGTGELFF
TGTGCCATCTCAGGGACAGGGACGGGGACCGGGGAGCTGTTTTTT
>few|NA|TRBV4-1|TRBJ2-1
CASSQDPKRAIYSSYNEQFF
TGCGCCAGCAGCCAAGATCCTAAGCGGGCCATCTACAGCTCCTACAATGAGCAGTTCTTC
>NA|NA|TRBV6-5|TRBJ2-2
CASSYMADYPTNTGELIF
TGTGCCAGCAGTTATATGGCGGATTACCCTACGAACACCGGGGAGCTGATTTTT
>NA|TRBD2|TRBV29-1|TRBJ2-1
CSIEELASSYIEQFF
TGCAGCATTGAGGAACTAGCGTCTTCCTACATTGAGCAGTTCTTC
>NA|NA|TRBV29-1|TRBJ2-3
CSVVLPASTDTQYF
TGCAGCGTTGTATTGCCGGCAAGCACAGATACGCAGTATTTT
>many|NA|TRBV29-1|TRBJ2-2
CSVPRDTGELFF
TGCAGCGTTCCCAGGGACACCGGGGAGCTGTTTTTT
>NA|TRBD2|TRBV7-9|TRBJ2-5
CASSFGLAGVGETQYF
TGTGCCAGCAGCTTTGGACTAGCGGGAGTCGGAGAGACCCAGTACTTC
>NA|NA|TRBV12-3/TRBV12-4|TRBJ2-3
CASSFWADSQYF
TGTGCCAGCAGTTTCTGGGCAGATTCGCAGTATTTT
>NA|NA|TRBV19|TRBJ1-4
CASSIWSGSNEKLFF
TGTGCCAGTAGTATATGGTCGGGCTCTAATGAAAAACTGTTTTTT
>once|TRBD2|TRBV7-7|TRBJ2-5
CASNQIAGQETQYF
TGTGCCAGCAACCAAATAGCGGGACAAGAGACCCAGTACTTC
>many|NA|TRBV4-3|TRBJ2-3
CASSQFRGLDTQYF
TGCGCCAGCAGCCAATTTAGGGGGTTAGATACGCAGTATTTT
>NA|NA|TRBV5-1|TRBJ2-2
CASSLSRGTGELFF
TGCGCCAGCAGCTTGTCACGGGGGACCGGGGAGCTGTTTTTT
>many|NA|TRBV29-1|TRBJ1-1
CSVGAGFTEAFF
TGCAGCGTGGGAGCAGGGTTCACTGAAGCTTTCTTT
>NA|NA|TRBV20-1|TRBJ2-1
CSADVRDEQFF
TGCAGTGCTGATGTTCGAGATGAGCAGTTCTTC
>once|NA|TRBV20-1|TRBJ1-3
CRARRDSGYTIYF
TGCAGGGCTAGGCGAGACTCTGGATACACCATATATTTT
>many|TRBD2|TRBV7-8|TRBJ2-1
CASSWGTSANNEQFF
TGTGCCAGCAGCTGGGGGACTAGCGCGAACAATGAGCAGTTCTTC
>NA|TRBD1|TRBV28|TRBJ2-1
CASEGGTGGAYEQFF
TGTGCCAGCGAGGGAGGGACAGGGGGAGCCTATGAGCAGTTCTTC
>NA|NA|TRBV19|TRBJ1-1
CASIPGPPNTEAFF
TGTGCCAGTATTCCGGGGCCCCCGAACACTGAAGCTTTCTTT